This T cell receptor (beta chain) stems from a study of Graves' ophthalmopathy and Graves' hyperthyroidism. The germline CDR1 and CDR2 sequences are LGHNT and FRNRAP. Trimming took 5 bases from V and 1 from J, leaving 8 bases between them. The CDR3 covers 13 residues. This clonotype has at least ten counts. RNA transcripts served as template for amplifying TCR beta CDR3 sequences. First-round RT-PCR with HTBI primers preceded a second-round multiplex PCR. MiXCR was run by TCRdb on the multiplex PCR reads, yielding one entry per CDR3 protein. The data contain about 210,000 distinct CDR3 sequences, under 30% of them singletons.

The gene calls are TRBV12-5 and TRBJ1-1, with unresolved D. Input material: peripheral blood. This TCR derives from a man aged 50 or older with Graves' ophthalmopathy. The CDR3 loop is CASGLGSNTEAFF. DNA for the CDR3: TGTGCTAGTGGTCTCGGTTCGAACACTGAAGCTTTCTTT. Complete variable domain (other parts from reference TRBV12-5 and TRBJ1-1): DARVTQTPRHKVTEMGQEVTMRCQPILGHNTVFWYRQTMMQGLELLAYFRNRAPLDDSGMPKDRFSAEMPDATLATLKIQPSEPRDSAVYFCASGLGSNTEAFFGQGTRLTVV.